Below are 2 T cell receptor beta chains sequenced from a single sample in a study of blood T cell repertoires in COVID-19. Only in-frame clones appear in the TCRdb table, and some are missing; sequencing was by immunoSEQ multiplex PCR. The table has roughly 200,000 clones, 80% to 85% seen once. The sequenced sample was peripheral blood. These receptors all come from an elderly woman with COVID-19, enrolled during active disease.

The genes are TRBV5-1 and TRBJ1-5; 10 bases align to TRBD1. The germline V gene encodes CDR1 SGHRS and CDR2 YFSETQ. V trimming: 3 bases; J trimming: 0 bases; junction bases outside the gene matches: 3. The CDR3 loop spans 16 amino acids. The CDR3: CASSSRDRGSNQPQHF. In DNA form, the CDR3 reads TGCGCCAGCAGCTCTAGGGACAGGGGTAGCAATCAGCCCCAGCATTTT.

J is TRBJ1-3 and V is TRBV7-9; TRBD1 matches at 7 bases. V was pared by 5 bases and J by 4 bases, with 14 bases of the junction left unmatched. This CDR3 spans 17 amino acids. Germline-derived CDR1 and CDR2 are SEHNR and FQNEAQ (reference sequence). This chain's CDR3 is CASSLGTASVVGNTIYF. In nucleotides, the CDR3 is TGTGCCAGCAGCCTGGGGACAGCTTCGGTGGTCGGAAACACCATATATTTT.